Listed below are T cell receptor beta chains from one sample, sequenced in a study of T cells after yellow fever vaccination. TCRdb re-called the 5' RACE reads through MiXCR, storing one row per CDR3 protein. The sample has over 300,000 distinct CDR3 sequences; around 6.8% are singletons. Sequenced material: PBMCs, taken more than 35 days after the first yellow fever vaccination. All receptors come from a man in his late teens or twenties who received the YFV17D yellow fever vaccine. Each CDR3 is given with its conserved first and last residue.

CDR3aa: CASSDQGAHTDTQYF; v_gene: TRBV5-1
CDR3aa: CATSTSEAGNTEAFF; v_gene: TRBV24-1
CDR3aa: CASSNPGHRTEAFF; v_gene: TRBV21-1
CDR3aa: CASSLAGPGRSDTQYF; v_gene: TRBV4-1
CDR3aa: CASSLSGTGSYNEQFF; v_gene: TRBV28
CDR3aa: CASSQALRGKSYNEQFF; v_gene: TRBV4-1
CDR3aa: CAWKYGRAVEAFF; v_gene: TRBV30
CDR3aa: CSVLSVAKNIQYF; v_gene: TRBV20-1
CDR3aa: CASSRTIETQYF; v_gene: TRBV10-2
CDR3aa: CSAATSGNSYNEQFF; v_gene: TRBV20-1
CDR3aa: CAISESSSEWSGNTIYF; v_gene: TRBV10-3
CDR3aa: CASSLSAGRDYNEQFF; v_gene: TRBV11-2
CDR3aa: CASSLRLADQETQYF; v_gene: TRBV7-2
CDR3aa: CASSEARGRNNEQFF; v_gene: TRBV2
CDR3aa: CATNSPGAGGTDTQYF; v_gene: TRBV15
CDR3aa: CASSWGTGGETQYF; v_gene: TRBV12-3/TRBV12-4
CDR3aa: CAWRGYTEAFF; v_gene: TRBV30
CDR3aa: CASSSGGAVEQYF; v_gene: TRBV5-4
CDR3aa: CASTGGGGTNEKLFF; v_gene: TRBV7-2
CDR3aa: CATSDLPQGLAGGKSGELFF; v_gene: TRBV24-1
CDR3aa: CASSPRDRYNSPLHF; v_gene: TRBV14
CDR3aa: CASSQVFRNTEAFF; v_gene: TRBV4-3
CDR3aa: CASSPAGGRQETQYF; v_gene: TRBV5-4
CDR3aa: CASSQEVRGRTNQPQHF; v_gene: TRBV4-2
CDR3aa: CASSQVLSPQANYGYTF; v_gene: TRBV4-3
CDR3aa: CSVGTDPLGYEQYF; v_gene: TRBV29-1
CDR3aa: CASSPGQLDTQYF; v_gene: TRBV7-3
CDR3aa: CASSPGGFSSYTIYF; v_gene: TRBV12-3/TRBV12-4
CDR3aa: CASSQGDAEETQYF; v_gene: TRBV4-2
CDR3aa: CASSEQATTGELFF; v_gene: TRBV12-3/TRBV12-4
CDR3aa: CASSPRTGRSGANVLTF; v_gene: TRBV14
CDR3aa: CASSYDKGIGTDTQYF; v_gene: TRBV6-2/TRBV6-3
CDR3aa: CASSYKGGALADTQYF; v_gene: TRBV6-2/TRBV6-3
CDR3aa: CASSPGTGGRSEQFF; v_gene: TRBV7-2
CDR3aa: CAIRLTPNEQFF; v_gene: TRBV10-3
CDR3aa: CASKREPGRLYEQYF; v_gene: TRBV5-1
CDR3aa: CSGRQVLNTEAFF; v_gene: TRBV20-1
CDR3aa: CASSLAQGNEQFF; v_gene: TRBV7-9
CDR3aa: CASSYSGGHGETQYF; v_gene: TRBV6-2/TRBV6-3
CDR3aa: CSVERDGDTDTQYF; v_gene: TRBV29-1
CDR3aa: CASSYLQGADEKLFF; v_gene: TRBV5-1
CDR3aa: CSATWPDSSTDTQYF; v_gene: TRBV20-1
CDR3aa: CASSLRPRVLSGANVLTF; v_gene: TRBV6-5
CDR3aa: CASSTERGDEQYF; v_gene: TRBV5-1
CDR3aa: CASSPRTSGGAGRNIQYF; v_gene: TRBV11-2
CDR3aa: CASSSSELAVLIGPKNIQYF; v_gene: TRBV11-1
CDR3aa: CASSRLGGEEKLFF; v_gene: TRBV4-3
CDR3aa: CASSQESISGLAHSYEQYF; v_gene: TRBV4-3
CDR3aa: CSASSGGAEAFF; v_gene: TRBV20-1